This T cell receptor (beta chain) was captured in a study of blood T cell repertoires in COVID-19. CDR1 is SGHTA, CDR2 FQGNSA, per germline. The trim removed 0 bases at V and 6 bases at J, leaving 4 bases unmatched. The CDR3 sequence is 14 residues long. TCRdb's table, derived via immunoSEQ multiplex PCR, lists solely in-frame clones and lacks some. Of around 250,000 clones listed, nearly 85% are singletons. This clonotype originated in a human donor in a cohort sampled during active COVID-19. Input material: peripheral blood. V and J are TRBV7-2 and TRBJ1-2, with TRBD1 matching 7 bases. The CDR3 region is CASSLAGTAHGYTF. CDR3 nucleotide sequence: TGTGCCAGCAGCTTAGCGGGGACAGCCCATGGCTACACCTTC.